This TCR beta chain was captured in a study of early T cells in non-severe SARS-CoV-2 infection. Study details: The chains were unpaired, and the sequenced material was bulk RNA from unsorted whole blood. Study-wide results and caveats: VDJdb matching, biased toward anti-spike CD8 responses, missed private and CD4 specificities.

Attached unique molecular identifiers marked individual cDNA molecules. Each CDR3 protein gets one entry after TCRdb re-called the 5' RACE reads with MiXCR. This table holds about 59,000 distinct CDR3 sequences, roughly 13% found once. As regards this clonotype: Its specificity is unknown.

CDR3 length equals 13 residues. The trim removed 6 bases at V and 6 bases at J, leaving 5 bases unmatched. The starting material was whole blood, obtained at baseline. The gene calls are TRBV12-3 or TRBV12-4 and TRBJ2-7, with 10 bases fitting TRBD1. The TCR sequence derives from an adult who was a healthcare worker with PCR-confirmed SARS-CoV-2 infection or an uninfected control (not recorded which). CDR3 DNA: TGTGCCAGCAGCGACAGGGGGCCTCGCGAGCAGTACTTC. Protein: CASSDRGPREQYF.